This record covers a single T cell receptor (beta chain). Its antigen is still unknown. This specimen comes from a study of beta chain features in type 1 diabetes. Background on the study: In age, gender and cell yields, patients were similar to healthy donors.

General observations from the study: Shorter templates might be favored by PCR, and equally so in patients and in controls. Shorter TCRB CDR3s, moderately but significantly so, were found in Type 1 diabetes patients in all four CD4+ subsets.

There are 15 residues in the CDR3. CDR1 MNHEY and CDR2 SVGAGI come from the germline V gene. The V and J ends lost 7 bases and 5 bases, in that order; junction bases with no gene match: 5. Via the markers CD45RO/CCR7/CD25/CD127/CD95/CD27, stem cell-like memory, regulatory, central memory and naive CD4+ cells were sorted. Every isolated RNA sample was fully reverse transcribed, so sequencing captured expressed TCRB transcripts. For naive, central memory and regulatory T cell samples, reads averaged around 3.6 million. The repertoire was sequenced with immunoSEQ multiplex PCR; TCRdb's copy has only in-frame clones and lacks some. The sample includes hundreds of thousands of clones, around an eighth of them seen just once.

This clonotype was sampled from a man aged 18 to 29 with type 1 diabetes. The V call is TRBV6-5, the J call TRBJ2-3; the match to TRBD2 covers 14 bases. Sequenced: naive CD4+ T cells from blood. This CDR3 reads CASTRGTSGGDTQYF. The DNA for the CDR3 is TGTGCCAGCACCAGGGGGACTAGCGGGGGAGATACGCAGTATTTT.